The subject of this entry is one T cell receptor (beta chain). In the PCR, 60 Vbeta and 13 Jbeta primers were used. Produced via immunoSEQ multiplex PCR; TCRdb's table is partial and in-frame only. The sample lists approximately 220,000 clones, approximately 80% occurring once. This sample is drawn from a study of cytomegalovirus exposure and HLA in healthy donors. The TCR sequence derives from a boy between 2 and 10 years old in good health and CMV-seronegative. Sequencing input: PBMCs.

The CDR3 spells CASGLIPSGKPRAEKLFF. The CDR3 nucleotides are TGTGCTAGTGGTTTGATCCCATCCGGAAAGCCGCGGGCTGAAAAACTGTTTTTT. V gene TRBV12-5 combines with J gene TRBJ1-4; D unclear. The germline V gene encodes CDR1 LGHNT and CDR2 FRNRAP. The germline V and J ends were trimmed by 2 bases and 7 bases, with 23 bases remaining between them. The length of the CDR3 is 18 residues.